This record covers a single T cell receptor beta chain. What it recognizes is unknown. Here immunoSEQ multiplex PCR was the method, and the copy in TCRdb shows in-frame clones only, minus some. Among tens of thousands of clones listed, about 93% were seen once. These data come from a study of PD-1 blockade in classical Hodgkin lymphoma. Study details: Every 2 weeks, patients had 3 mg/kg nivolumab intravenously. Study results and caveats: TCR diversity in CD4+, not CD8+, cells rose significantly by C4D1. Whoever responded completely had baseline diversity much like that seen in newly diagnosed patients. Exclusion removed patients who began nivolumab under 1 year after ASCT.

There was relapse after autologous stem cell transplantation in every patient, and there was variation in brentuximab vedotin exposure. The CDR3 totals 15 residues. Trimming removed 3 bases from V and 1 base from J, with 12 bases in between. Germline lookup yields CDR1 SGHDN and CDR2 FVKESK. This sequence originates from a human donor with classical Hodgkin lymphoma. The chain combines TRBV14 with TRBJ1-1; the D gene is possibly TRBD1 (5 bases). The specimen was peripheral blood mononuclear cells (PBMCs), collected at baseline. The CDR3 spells CASSHSEGKNTEAFF. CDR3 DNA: TGTGCCAGCAGCCACTCGGAGGGGAAGAACACTGAAGCTTTCTTT.